These 22 T cell receptor beta chains originate from one sample sequenced in a study of regulatory and conventional T cells in RAG deficiency. The sorted regulatory T cells were CD4+, CD25-high and CD127-low, with genomic DNA sequenced. The method was immunoSEQ multiplex PCR; TCRdb's version includes in-frame clones alone and lacks a portion of them. The sample includes more than 9,000 clones, around 89% seen only once; the top ten take roughly 1.3%. The same data also contributed to another study, on regulatory T cells. That source notes: The primer mix had 52 TRBV and 13 TRBJ primers.

Specimen: Tregs sorted from blood. The receptors were gathered from a human donor in good health.

This clone was seen once. An end of the junction does not agree with germline; a read error may underlie this. This chain joins TRBV6-5 and TRBJ1-4; a possible D gene is TRBD1 (6 bases). Germline assignment: CDR1 MNHEY and CDR2 SVGAGI. CDR3 length equals 14 residues. This CDR3 is CASSWQGQNGKLFF. For the CDR3, the DNA is TGTGCCAGCAGTTGGCAGGGGCAGAATGGAAAACTGTTTTTT.

CDR3 bases: TGTGCCAGCAGCGACAGTCCTGACTGGGAGCAGTACTTC. Amino acid sequence: CASSDSPDWEQYF. The chain recombines TRBV5-4 with TRBJ2-7, with D perhaps matching TRBD1 (5 bases). V gave up 4 bases and J gave up 7 bases, with 15 bases separating them. Germline V gene sequence: CDR1 SGHNT, CDR2 YYREEE (reference sequence). This CDR3 spans 13 amino acids.

The CDR3 bases are TGCGCCAGCAGCTTGTGGTGGGGTCGCGATCAGCCCCAGCATTTT. Translated, it gives CASSLWWGRDQPQHF. The V and J genes are TRBV5-1 and TRBJ1-5; D is unclear. The V and J ends lost 1 base and 5 bases respectively, with 13 bases between them. Per the germline V gene, CDR1 is SGHRS and CDR2 is YFSETQ. This CDR3 comprises 15 residues.

The chain recombines TRBV5-1 with TRBJ1-1; D is unclear. The CDR3 is 14 residues long. Germline V gene lookup returns CDR1 SGHRS and CDR2 YFSETQ. The V gene lost 4 bases and the J gene lost 0 bases, with 10 bases spanning the gap. CDR3 nucleotides: TGCGCCAGCAGCGCGGCTACTATGAACACTGAAGCTTTCTTT. Its protein product is CASSAATMNTEAFF.

The V call is TRBV14, the J call TRBJ2-2; 8 bases line up with TRBD1. The V gene's germline CDR1 is SGHDN and CDR2 FVKESK. Germline trimming cut 4 bases from V and 6 bases from J; bases unmatched to any gene: 7. The CDR3 covers 15 residues. CDR3 protein: CASSPDRVRAGELFF. The CDR3 nucleotides read TGTGCCAGCAGCCCGGACAGGGTTCGGGCCGGGGAGCTGTTTTTT.

The gene calls are TRBV5-1 and TRBJ2-7; D is unclear. From germline, CDR1 is SGHRS and CDR2 YFSETQ. V lost 1 base and J lost 6, with 11 bases in between. The CDR3 sequence is 13 residues long. The DNA for the CDR3 is TGCGCCAGCAGCTTGCGCATGCAGAGCGAGCAGTACTTC. Its protein is CASSLRMQSEQYF.

This chain uses TRBV28 with TRBJ2-1; a possible D gene is TRBD1 (5 bases). This CDR3 region has 12 residues. CDR1 MDHEN and CDR2 SYDVKM come from the germline V gene. Trimming removed 8 bases at V and 4 bases at J, with 9 bases between. CDR3 bases: TGTGCCAGCCGCAGGGTATACAATGAGCAGTTCTTC. It specifies CASRRVYNEQFF.

The chain has TRBV4-2 and TRBJ2-7, with D tentatively TRBD2 (6 bases). V was shortened by 4 bases and J by 4 bases, with 14 bases between the two germline ends. The CDR3 is made up of 14 amino acids. Germline V gene data show CDR1 as LGHNA and CDR2 as YNFKEQ. The CDR3 DNA reads as TGTGCCAGCAGCCGCCCCGGGACTGTATACGAGCAGTACTTC. Its translation: CASSRPGTVYEQYF.

The genes are TRBV19 and TRBJ1-6; 7 nucleotides match TRBD1. This CDR3 is 14 amino acids long. Germline CDR1 LNHDA, CDR2 SQIVND (reference sequence). Trimming removed 7 bases from V and 7 bases from J; junction bases left unmatched: 7. The CDR3 region is CASTTGAMNSPLHF. CDR3 DNA: TGTGCCAGTACCACAGGGGCGATGAATTCACCCCTCCACTTT. Based on the CDR3 plus reference TRBV19 and TRBJ1-6, the full variable domain is DGGITQSPKYLFRKEGQNVTLSCEQNLNHDAMYWYRQDPGQGLRLIYYSQIVNDFQKGDIAEGYSVSREKKESFPLTVTSAQKNPTAFYLCASTTGAMNSPLHFGNGTRLTVT.

The CDR3 spells CARSLVGAGQSYEQYF. The CDR3 nucleotides are TGTGCCAGAAGCTTGGTAGGGGCGGGACAATCCTACGAGCAGTACTTC. V gene TRBV5-3 combines with J gene TRBJ2-7, with D perhaps matching TRBD1 or TRBD2 (6 bases each). TRBV5-3 is placed among ORFs of uncertain function. V was pared by 0 bases and J by 1 base, with 14 bases between. The CDR3 is 16 amino acids.

The chain joins TRBV11-3 to TRBJ2-7; 8 bases match TRBD1. Germline V gene lookup returns CDR1 SGHNT and CDR2 YENEEA. CDR3 size: 13 residues. V gave up 5 bases and J gave up 4 bases; unmatched junction bases: 4. In nucleotides, the CDR3 is TGTGCCAGCAGCCAGAGGACAGGGTACGAGCAGTACTTC. Amino acids: CASSQRTGYEQYF.

The chain joins TRBV6-6 to TRBJ1-1; possibly TRBD1 for D (5 bases). V gave up 5 bases and J gave up 5 bases, with 12 bases separating them. CDR1 and CDR2 (germline): MNHNY, SVGAGI (reference sequence). The CDR3 loop spans 13 amino acids. The CDR3 protein is CASSITGNTEAFF. The CDR3 DNA is TGTGCCAGCAGTATTACAGGTAATACTGAAGCTTTCTTT.

The J gene is TRBJ1-2, the V gene TRBV7-2; D is unresolved. Germline lookup yields CDR1 SGHTA and CDR2 FQGNSA. There are 15 residues in the CDR3. With 5 bases removed from V and 2 bases from J, the gap between germline ends came to 15 bases. The CDR3 DNA follows: TGTGCCAGCAGCCTACCGACCATGTGGAACTATGGCTACACCTTC. It specifies CASSLPTMWNYGYTF. Complete variable domain (other parts from reference TRBV7-2 and TRBJ1-2): GAGVSQSPSNKVTEKGKDVELRCDPISGHTALYWYRQSLGQGLEFLIYFQGNSAPDKSGLPSDRFSAERTGGSVSTLTIQRTQQEDSAVYLCASSLPTMWNYGYTFGSGTRLTVV.

J is TRBJ2-3 and V is TRBV7-3; possible D gene TRBD1, 6 bases. V was shortened by 5 bases and J by 6 bases, with 21 bases between the two germline ends. Germline CDR1 SGHTA, CDR2 FQGTGA. CDR3 length: 16 amino acids. The DNA for the CDR3 is TGTGCCAGCAGCCTAGACAGGTTGGGGATCGTGGATACGCAGTATTTT. This encodes CASSLDRLGIVDTQYF.

The chain combines TRBV18 with TRBJ2-7; 7 bases agree with TRBD1. The V gene's germline CDR1 is KGHSH and CDR2 LQKENI. The CDR3 covers 14 residues. Trimming cost V 2 bases and J 6 bases; bases outside gene matches: 7. The CDR3 reads CASSPSQGVGEQYF. The CDR3 region has the DNA TGTGCCAGCTCACCATCTCAGGGGGTAGGCGAGCAGTACTTC.

The chain employs TRBV6-5 and TRBJ1-1; perhaps TRBD1 as D (6 bases). V lost 6 bases and J lost 7, with 9 bases in between. CDR1 and CDR2 from the germline V gene are MNHEY and SVGAGI. The CDR3 is 11 residues long. The CDR3: CASRQTGEAFF. CDR3 DNA sequence: TGTGCCAGCAGACAGACAGGTGAAGCTTTCTTT.

This sequence joins TRBV10-1 and TRBJ2-3; possibly TRBD1 or TRBD2 for D (5 bases each). Trimming cost V 5 bases and J 5 bases, with 14 bases left between them. CDR1 is WNHNN, CDR2 SYGVQD, per germline (reference sequence). This CDR3 spans 14 amino acids. CDR3 in amino acids: CASSLNGARDTQYF. In nucleotides, the CDR3 is TGCGCCAGCAGTTTGAACGGGGCGAGAGATACGCAGTATTTT.

J is TRBJ2-5 and V is TRBV2; 9 bases are shared with TRBD1. CDR1 and CDR2 (germline): SNHLY, FYNNEI. The CDR3 spans 16 residues. V lost 4 bases and J lost 12; bases outside the gene matches: 18. Here the CDR3 DNA reads TGTGCCAGCAGTGGCCCCGGGACAGGGAGGATGTCGCCAAAGTACTTC. Translation gives CASSGPGTGRMSPKYF.

J is TRBJ2-7 and V is TRBV11-3; weak D call: TRBD1 (7 bases). Germline CDR1 is SGHNT and CDR2 is YENEEA. V was pared by 2 bases and J by 0 bases, with 8 bases between. The CDR3 covers 14 residues. The CDR3 spells CASSLQGGSYEQYF. CDR3 in DNA: TGTGCCAGCAGCTTACAGGGGGGCTCCTACGAGCAGTACTTC.

This rearrangement joins TRBV18 to TRBJ1-2, with TRBD1 matching 8 bases. In germline, CDR1 is KGHSH, CDR2 LQKENI. CDR3 size: 15 residues. J gave up 6 bases and V 4 bases, and 10 bases lay outside the gene matches. The CDR3 DNA follows: TGTGCCAGCTCACTAGAGGACAGGGTTCGCGATGGCTACACCTTC. It is translated as CASSLEDRVRDGYTF.

The chain has TRBV7-3 and TRBJ1-1; D is possibly TRBD1 (5 bases). The V end was cut by 2 bases, the J end by 6 bases, with 13 bases between. The CDR3 runs to 14 residues. Germline lookup yields CDR1 SGHTA and CDR2 FQGTGA. CDR3 amino acids: CASSLGQGGAEAFF. The CDR3 DNA reads as TGTGCCAGCAGCTTAGGGCAGGGAGGGGCTGAAGCTTTCTTT.

The chain is built from TRBV7-8 and TRBJ2-7; D possibly corresponds to TRBD2 (5 bases). V lost 8 bases and J 0 bases, leaving 11 bases between the germline ends. The CDR3 consists of 13 residues. Germline CDR1 SGHVS, CDR2 FQNEAQ. CDR3 region: CASEQRGSYEQYF. For the CDR3, the DNA is TGTGCCAGCGAACAACGGGGCTCCTACGAGCAGTACTTC.